These T cell receptor beta chains were read from a single sample in a study of blood T cell repertoires in COVID-19. Here immunoSEQ multiplex PCR was the method, and the copy in TCRdb shows in-frame clones only, minus some. The table includes 300,000 to 500,000 clones, roughly 90% detected once. What was sequenced was PBMCs or T cells enriched from blood (not recorded which). The receptors were gathered from a woman between 40 and 55 years old with acute COVID-19. CDR3s include the opening cysteine and the closing phenylalanine or tryptophan. The D gene is left open where the match is weak. A row's size may be missing; if present it is once, few, many or a size class.

TRBD2,NA,TRBV7-8,TRBJ2-7,CASSLERGDPQYF,TGTGCCAGCAGTTTAGAACGGGGGGACCCCCAGTACTTC
NA,NA,TRBV9,TRBJ2-7,CASGGGGAYEQYF,TGTGCCAGCGGAGGAGGGGGGGCCTACGAGCAGTACTTC
TRBD1,NA,TRBV30,TRBJ2-7,CAWHRDRGYEQYF,TGTGCCTGGCATAGGGACAGGGGGTACGAGCAGTACTTC
NA,NA,TRBV20-1,TRBJ1-5,CSASRTGGGQPQHF,TGCAGTGCTAGTCGGACGGGGGGAGGTCAGCCCCAGCATTTT
TRBD1,NA,TRBV7-9,TRBJ2-3,CASSFPGQSTDTQYF,TGTGCCAGCAGCTTCCCGGGACAGAGCACAGATACGCAGTATTTT
NA,NA,TRBV6-6,TRBJ2-1,CASSSSGNEQFF,TGTGCCAGCAGCTCCTCGGGGAATGAGCAGTTCTTC
TRBD2,NA,TRBV30,TRBJ2-2,CAWSLLAGADTGELFF,TGTGCCTGGAGTTTACTAGCGGGGGCCGACACCGGGGAGCTGTTTTTT
TRBD1,NA,TRBV19,TRBJ1-1,CASSPIRGQQAFF,TGTGCCAGTAGTCCGATAAGGGGGCAGCAAGCTTTCTTT
TRBD1,NA,TRBV29-1,TRBJ1-2,CSVDEGAKGYTF,TGCAGCGTTGATGAGGGGGCGAAGGGCTACACCTTC
NA,NA,TRBV9,TRBJ2-1,CASSVGDILNEQFF,TGTGCCAGCAGCGTAGGGGACATCCTAAATGAGCAGTTCTTC
NA,NA,TRBV6-5,TRBJ2-6,CASSYSEGSGANVLTF,TGTGCCAGCAGTTACTCGGAGGGCTCTGGGGCCAACGTCCTGACTTTC
NA,NA,TRBV3-1/TRBV3-2,TRBJ2-6,CASSKQTVAGANVLTF,TGTGCCAGCAGCAAACAGACAGTCGCAGGGGCCAACGTCCTGACTTTC
NA,NA,TRBV10-3,TRBJ1-1,CAISLQGGDTEAFF,TGTGCCATCAGTCTCCAAGGGGGGGACACTGAAGCTTTCTTT
NA,NA,TRBV5-1,TRBJ2-7,CASSLGQSYEQYF,TGCGCCAGCAGCTTGGGACAGAGCTACGAGCAGTACTTC
NA,NA,TRBV3-1/TRBV3-2,TRBJ1-4,CASSRRNEKLFF,TGTGCCAGCAGCCGGAGGAATGAAAAACTGTTTTTT
TRBD1,NA,TRBV19,TRBJ1-1,CASNTATGVTEAFF,TGTGCCAGTAATACCGCGACAGGGGTGACTGAAGCTTTCTTT
TRBD2,NA,TRBV19,TRBJ2-1,CASSQFGTSGGYEQFF,TGTGCCAGTAGTCAGTTTGGGACTAGCGGGGGCTATGAGCAGTTCTTC
NA,NA,TRBV5-4,TRBJ2-2,CASSQTSRMNTGELFF,TGTGCCAGCAGCCAGACGTCGCGGATGAACACCGGGGAGCTGTTTTTT
NA,few,TRBV29-1,TRBJ1-1,CSVEVGMNTEAFF,TGCAGCGTTGAAGTGGGCATGAACACTGAAGCTTTCTTT
NA,NA,TRBV13,TRBJ2-7,CASSTYSSYEQYF,TGTGCCAGCAGCACTTACAGCTCCTACGAGCAGTACTTC
NA,NA,TRBV5-1,TRBJ1-1,CASSLVGAGANTEAFF,TGCGCCAGCAGCTTGGTAGGGGCAGGGGCGAACACTGAAGCTTTCTTT
TRBD1,NA,TRBV19,TRBJ1-1,CASSIGTGGPEAFF,TGTGCCAGTAGTATAGGCACAGGGGGCCCTGAAGCTTTCTTT
TRBD2,NA,TRBV7-2,TRBJ2-5,CASRPAWWRGEMRETQYF,TGTGCCAGCAGGCCTGCGTGGTGGCGGGGGGAAATGAGGGAGACCCAGTACTTC
NA,NA,TRBV5-4,TRBJ2-2,CASSPPGNRNTGELFF,TGTGCCAGCAGTCCCCCAGGTAACCGGAACACCGGGGAGCTGTTTTTT
NA,NA,TRBV13,TRBJ1-1,CASSPAGGNTEAFF,TGTGCCAGCAGCCCTGCGGGCGGGAACACTGAAGCTTTCTTT
TRBD2,few,TRBV6-4,TRBJ2-3,CASSKAGGGTDTQYF,TGTGCCAGCAGTAAAGCGGGGGGTGGCACAGATACGCAGTATTTT
NA,NA,TRBV4-1,TRBJ2-3,CASSQGHSGDTQYF,TGCGCCAGCAGCCAAGGTCATTCAGGGGATACGCAGTATTTT
TRBD1,NA,TRBV7-2,TRBJ1-1,CASSLVLPGQGDTEAFF,TGTGCCAGCAGCTTAGTGCTTCCGGGACAGGGAGACACTGAAGCTTTCTTT
NA,NA,TRBV11-2,TRBJ2-5,CASSPLGVQETQYF,TGTGCCAGCAGCCCCCTAGGGGTCCAAGAGACCCAGTACTTC
TRBD1,NA,TRBV7-9,TRBJ1-4,CASSLGGQGDEKLFF,TGTGCCAGCAGCTTAGGAGGACAGGGGGATGAAAAACTGTTTTTT
TRBD1,NA,TRBV29-1,TRBJ1-3,CSVLRRQGPTGNTIYF,TGCAGCGTTCTCCGGCGACAGGGCCCAACTGGAAACACCATATATTTT
NA,NA,TRBV5-6,TRBJ1-1,CASSPQGGARAFF,TGTGCCAGCAGCCCACAAGGGGGGGCGCGAGCTTTCTTT
NA,NA,TRBV4-2,TRBJ1-3,CASSQDRSRDDGNTIYF,TGTGCCAGCAGCCAAGATAGGAGCAGGGATGATGGAAACACCATATATTTT
TRBD1,NA,TRBV5-4,TRBJ2-2,CASSLARAGGTGELFF,TGTGCCAGCAGCTTGGCCAGGGCAGGGGGCACCGGGGAGCTGTTTTTT
NA,NA,TRBV19,TRBJ1-5,CASRGEGDQPQHF,TGTGCCAGTAGGGGAGAAGGAGATCAGCCCCAGCATTTT
NA,NA,TRBV19,TRBJ2-5,CASSIQGVETQYF,TGTGCCAGTAGTATACAGGGTGTGGAGACCCAGTACTTC
NA,NA,TRBV5-1,TRBJ2-1,CASSFDTGGQFF,TGCGCCAGCAGCTTCGACACCGGGGGGCAGTTCTTC
NA,NA,TRBV6-5,TRBJ1-1,CASSLSQGSGTEAFF,TGTGCCAGCAGTCTCTCACAGGGATCTGGCACTGAAGCTTTCTTT
NA,NA,TRBV7-9,TRBJ2-1,CASSAVWENYNEQFF,TGTGCCAGCAGCGCCGTCTGGGAGAACTACAATGAGCAGTTCTTC
TRBD1,few,TRBV11-2,TRBJ1-1,CASSFTLRGRRCPNTEAFF,TGTGCCAGCAGTTTTACACTCAGGGGGCGGAGGTGTCCTAACACTGAAGCTTTCTTT
NA,NA,TRBV6-5,TRBJ1-1,CASRRQAMNTEAFF,TGTGCCAGCAGACGACAGGCCATGAACACTGAAGCTTTCTTT
NA,NA,TRBV6-5,TRBJ2-1,CASSYTRGGYNEQFF,TGTGCCAGCAGTTACACGAGGGGAGGTTACAATGAGCAGTTCTTC
NA,NA,TRBV5-1,TRBJ2-7,CASSLDRREQYF,TGCGCCAGCAGCTTGGACAGGCGGGAGCAGTACTTC
TRBD1,NA,TRBV2,TRBJ1-5,CASSGTGTQPQHF,TGTGCCAGCAGTGGGACAGGTACTCAGCCCCAGCATTTT
NA,NA,TRBV7-8,TRBJ1-2,CASSDIQGIGDYGYTF,TGTGCCAGCAGCGACATACAGGGTATCGGGGACTATGGCTACACCTTC
TRBD2,NA,TRBV27,TRBJ2-1,CASRNSGGGNEQFF,TGTGCCAGCAGGAATAGCGGGGGGGGAAATGAGCAGTTCTTC
TRBD1,NA,TRBV29-1,TRBJ1-2,CSVVPGQPYGYTF,TGCAGCGTTGTGCCGGGACAGCCCTATGGCTACACCTTC
TRBD2,NA,TRBV30,TRBJ2-3,CAWILGLAGANTQYF,TGTGCCTGGATCCTGGGACTAGCGGGGGCCAATACGCAGTATTTT